This is a list of T cell receptor beta chains from one sample in a study of T cell responses to AZD1222 COVID-19 vaccine. Data came from immunoSEQ multiplex PCR; TCRdb stores just in-frame clones and leaves some out. The data contain 150,000 to 250,000 clones, approximately 89% of them singletons. Sequenced material: peripheral blood, taken 28 days after the second AZD1222 dose. The receptors were sampled from an adult who received the AZD1222 COVID-19 vaccine. The CDR3 runs from the conserved cysteine through the conserved F or W. D genes are given only for firm matches. The size entry is marked missing in some rows and otherwise reads once, few, many or a size class.

CDR3 length	V gene	D gene	J gene	clone size	CDR3 DNA	CDR3 protein
14	TRBV30	.	TRBJ2-7	.	TGTGCCTGGATAAGGGAAGGAAGGCCCTACGAGCAGTACTTC	CAWIREGRPYEQYF
16	TRBV13	TRBD1	TRBJ1-5	.	TGTGCCAGCAGCGCATGGGACAGGGGAAGCAATCAGCCCCAGCATTTT	CASSAWDRGSNQPQHF
13	TRBV15	.	TRBJ2-3	.	TGTGCCACCACGACCGGGAGCGCAGATACGCAGTATTTT	CATTTGSADTQYF
15	TRBV24-1	TRBD1	TRBJ2-4	.	TGTGCCACCAGTGACCGGGGACAGGGGGGGAACATTCAGTACTTC	CATSDRGQGGNIQYF
14	TRBV27	.	TRBJ1-5	.	TGTGCCAGCAGTTTTGACGGCTACAATCAGCCCCAGCATTTT	CASSFDGYNQPQHF
12	TRBV19	.	TRBJ1-5	.	TGTGCCACCCGTGGGCGCAATCAGCCCCAGCATTTT	CATRGRNQPQHF
13	TRBV28	.	TRBJ2-2	.	TGTGCCAGCAGCCTCCAAGCGCCCGGGGAGCTGTTTTTT	CASSLQAPGELFF
13	TRBV13	.	TRBJ1-1	.	TGTGCCAGCAGCCGGACAGATGGGGTTGAAGCTTTCTTT	CASSRTDGVEAFF
15	TRBV4-3	TRBD1	TRBJ2-7	once	TGCGCCAGCAGCCATGGTAACAGGGGAAGCTACGAGCAGTACTTC	CASSHGNRGSYEQYF
15	TRBV27	.	TRBJ1-6	.	TGTGCCAGCAGTTTAGAACAGACTTACAATTCACCCCTCCACTTT	CASSLEQTYNSPLHF
14	TRBV14	.	TRBJ1-1	.	TGTGCCAGCAGCCTCTCGGGCGGAGGCACTGAAGCTTTCTTT	CASSLSGGGTEAFF
14	TRBV29-1	.	TRBJ1-5	.	TGCAGCGTTGAAGAGACCAGGAAGAATCAGCCCCAGCATTTT	CSVEETRKNQPQHF
15	TRBV6-1	TRBD1	TRBJ2-7	.	TGTGCCAGCAGTGATTCGGACAGGGGATCCTACGAGCAGTACTTC	CASSDSDRGSYEQYF
18	TRBV2	TRBD2	TRBJ2-2	.	TGTGCCAGCAGTGACGCCGCGACTAGCGGTCCTAACACCGGGGAGCTGTTTTTT	CASSDAATSGPNTGELFF
13	TRBV2	.	TRBJ1-4	.	TGTGCCAGCAGTGCGGACGGGGATGAAAAACTGTTTTTT	CASSADGDEKLFF
14	TRBV7-9	.	TRBJ2-5	once	TGTGCCAGCAGCGGAGGGGACAGACAAGAGACCCAGTACTTC	CASSGGDRQETQYF
15	TRBV5-1	.	TRBJ1-4	.	TGCGCCAGCAGCTTGGGGCCGGGTACAAGTGAAAAACTGTTTTTT	CASSLGPGTSEKLFF
14	TRBV3-1/TRBV3-2	.	TRBJ1-5	.	TGTGCCAGCAGCCAAGGACCGATCAATCAGCCCCAGCATTTT	CASSQGPINQPQHF
15	TRBV5-1	TRBD2	TRBJ2-3	.	TGCGCCAGCAGGCTGACTAGCGGGAGTTCAGATACGCAGTATTTT	CASRLTSGSSDTQYF
16	TRBV10-2	.	TRBJ1-2	once	TGCGCCAGCAGTGACGATCCTAGGGGCCGCCCTTCTAACTACACCTTC	CASSDDPRGRPSNYTF
15	TRBV9	TRBD2	TRBJ2-5	once	TGTGCCAGCAGCGTGGGGACTAGCGGACAAGAGACCCAGTACTTC	CASSVGTSGQETQYF
13	TRBV3-1/TRBV3-2	TRBD1	TRBJ1-6	.	TGTGCCACCGGGACAGTCGATAATTCACCCCTCCACTTT	CATGTVDNSPLHF
15	TRBV2	.	TRBJ1-1	.	TGTGCCAGCAGCCAGTACGACGGCATGAACACTGAAGCTTTCTTT	CASSQYDGMNTEAFF
15	TRBV5-1	TRBD2	TRBJ2-1	.	TGCGCCAGCAGGGAAAGCGGGAGTCTCGGAAATGAGCAGTTCTTC	CASRESGSLGNEQFF
14	TRBV11-3	TRBD1	TRBJ1-6	.	TGTGCCAGCAGCTCACAGGGGCGGAATTCACCCCTCCACTTT	CASSSQGRNSPLHF
13	TRBV3-1/TRBV3-2	.	TRBJ2-1	.	TGTGCCAGCAGCCTCCGGGAGACCAATGAGCAGTTCTTC	CASSLRETNEQFF
17	TRBV30	.	TRBJ1-5	once	TGTGCCTGGAGTGTACTAGGAGGACCCGCCTCACATCAGCCCCAGCATTTT	CAWSVLGGPASHQPQHF
14	TRBV11-2	.	TRBJ2-7	few	TGTGCCAGCAGCTTAGAATGGGGGTCCTACGAGCAGTACTTC	CASSLEWGSYEQYF
14	TRBV6-2/TRBV6-3	.	TRBJ2-7	.	TGTGCCAGCAGCCTTGGGCCAGCGCTCGGCGAGCAGTACTTC	CASSLGPALGEQYF
12	TRBV28	.	TRBJ2-5	.	TGTGCCAGCAGCCCTGACTGGGAGACCCAGTACTTC	CASSPDWETQYF
17	TRBV15	TRBD1	TRBJ1-1	.	TGTGCCACCAGCAAGATTTGGGACAGGGCCATGAACACTGAAGCTTTCTTT	CATSKIWDRAMNTEAFF
16	TRBV14	.	TRBJ2-2	once	TGTGCCAGCAGCGAAATCCGGCCGATGAACACCGGGGAGCTGTTTTTT	CASSEIRPMNTGELFF
14	TRBV6-5	.	TRBJ2-1	few	TGTGCCAGCAGTTACGGGCAGGGGGGCAATGAGCAGTTCTTC	CASSYGQGGNEQFF
15	TRBV28	.	TRBJ1-3	.	TGTGCCAGCAGCCATCGCGGGGTTTCTGGAAACACCATATATTTT	CASSHRGVSGNTIYF
16	TRBV3-1/TRBV3-2	.	TRBJ2-1	.	TGTGCCAGCAGCCAAGACCCTAGCAACTCCTACAATGAGCAGTTCTTC	CASSQDPSNSYNEQFF
13	TRBV30	TRBD1	TRBJ1-1	once	TGTGCCTGGAGAGCCGACAGGGGGTACGAAGCTTTCTTT	CAWRADRGYEAFF
16	TRBV11-1	TRBD2	TRBJ2-7	.	TGTGCCAGCAGCCCCAGGACTAGCGGGAGGGCCTACGAGCAGTACTTC	CASSPRTSGRAYEQYF
15	TRBV30	TRBD1	TRBJ1-5	.	TGTGCCTGGGGCCTATCAGGGGGCGTTGATCAGCCCCAGCATTTT	CAWGLSGGVDQPQHF
15	TRBV27	.	TRBJ2-4	.	TGTGCCAGCAGTTCCTTGGAGGGGTTCAAAAACATTCAGTACTTC	CASSSLEGFKNIQYF
15	TRBV6-5	.	TRBJ2-7	.	TGTGCCAGCAGTTACTCGATTTTAGGTACTTACGAGCAGTACTTC	CASSYSILGTYEQYF
17	TRBV28	TRBD1	TRBJ2-7	.	TGTGCCAGCAGTTTATCGGGTAAAGGGCAAGGGGGCTCCGAGCAGTACTTC	CASSLSGKGQGGSEQYF
14	TRBV4-1	.	TRBJ1-3	.	TGCGCCAGCAACGCCGTAGGATCTGGAAACACCATATATTTT	CASNAVGSGNTIYF
16	TRBV3-1/TRBV3-2	TRBD1	TRBJ1-1	few	TGTGCCAGCAGCCAAACCCAGACAGGGGTCAACACTGAAGCTTTCTTT	CASSQTQTGVNTEAFF
13	TRBV19	.	TRBJ1-5	.	TGTGCCAGCGGGAGGCGCCGCAATCAGCCCCAGCATTTT	CASGRRRNQPQHF
15	TRBV5-1	TRBD2	TRBJ2-2	.	TGCGCCAGCAGTGGACTAGCGGGAGTTACCGGGGAGCTGTTTTTT	CASSGLAGVTGELFF
13	TRBV19	.	TRBJ1-1	.	TGTGCCAGTAGTATACGCAGGGAGAATGAAGCTTTCTTT	CASSIRRENEAFF
16	TRBV5-5	TRBD1	TRBJ2-7	once	TGTGCCAGCAGCTTGGACCCAGGACAGGGGGTCTACGAGCAGTACTTC	CASSLDPGQGVYEQYF
13	TRBV2	.	TRBJ1-2	.	TGTGCCAGCATAGGGGGGGTAAACTATGGCTACACCTTC	CASIGGVNYGYTF
17	TRBV7-9	.	TRBJ1-3	.	TGTGCCAGCAGCCCCGACTTGGCAGGTAACTCTGGAAACACCATATATTTT	CASSPDLAGNSGNTIYF
20	TRBV3-1/TRBV3-2	TRBD2	TRBJ2-7	.	TGTGCCAGCAGCCAATCTAAGTCGGGACTAGCGGGATGGAGCTCCTACGAGCAGTACTTC	CASSQSKSGLAGWSSYEQYF
15	TRBV6-5	TRBD1	TRBJ1-1	.	TGTGCCAGCAGTTACTCAAGGGGGCTGAACACTGAAGCTTTCTTT	CASSYSRGLNTEAFF
13	TRBV6-5	.	TRBJ2-1	.	TGTGCCAGCAGGAGGGACTCCCTATCTGAGCAGTTCTTC	CASRRDSLSEQFF
16	TRBV7-9	TRBD2	TRBJ2-7	.	TGTGCCAGCAGCTTAGACCGGGGGGTGCTGGTTTACGAGCAGTACTTC	CASSLDRGVLVYEQYF
16	TRBV7-3	.	TRBJ2-2	.	TGTGCCAGCAGCCCTCAGCCGGGACTTCGCACCGGGGAGCTGTTTTTT	CASSPQPGLRTGELFF
17	TRBV5-1	TRBD1	TRBJ1-2	.	TGCGCCAGCAGCTCCATTCGCTACAGGGGCTTGCGGTACGGCTACACCTTC	CASSSIRYRGLRYGYTF
14	TRBV19	.	TRBJ2-7	.	TGTGCCAGTAGCAGGATAACCCCGACCTACGAGCAGTACTTC	CASSRITPTYEQYF
11	TRBV6-5	.	TRBJ2-2	.	TGTGCCAGCAGCAAGGGGGGAGAGCTGTTTTTT	CASSKGGELFF
14	TRBV20-1	.	TRBJ1-2	few	TGCAGTGCTAGTTGGCAGGGATTAAAGGGTGGCTACACCTTC	CSASWQGLKGGYTF
16	TRBV24-1	TRBD2	TRBJ2-1	.	TGTGCCACCAGTTCCCGACTAGCGGATACCAACAATGAGCAGTTCTTC	CATSSRLADTNNEQFF
14	TRBV7-9	TRBD1	TRBJ2-7	.	TGTGCCAGCAGCTTAGGGACAGGGATCAACGAGCAGTACTTC	CASSLGTGINEQYF